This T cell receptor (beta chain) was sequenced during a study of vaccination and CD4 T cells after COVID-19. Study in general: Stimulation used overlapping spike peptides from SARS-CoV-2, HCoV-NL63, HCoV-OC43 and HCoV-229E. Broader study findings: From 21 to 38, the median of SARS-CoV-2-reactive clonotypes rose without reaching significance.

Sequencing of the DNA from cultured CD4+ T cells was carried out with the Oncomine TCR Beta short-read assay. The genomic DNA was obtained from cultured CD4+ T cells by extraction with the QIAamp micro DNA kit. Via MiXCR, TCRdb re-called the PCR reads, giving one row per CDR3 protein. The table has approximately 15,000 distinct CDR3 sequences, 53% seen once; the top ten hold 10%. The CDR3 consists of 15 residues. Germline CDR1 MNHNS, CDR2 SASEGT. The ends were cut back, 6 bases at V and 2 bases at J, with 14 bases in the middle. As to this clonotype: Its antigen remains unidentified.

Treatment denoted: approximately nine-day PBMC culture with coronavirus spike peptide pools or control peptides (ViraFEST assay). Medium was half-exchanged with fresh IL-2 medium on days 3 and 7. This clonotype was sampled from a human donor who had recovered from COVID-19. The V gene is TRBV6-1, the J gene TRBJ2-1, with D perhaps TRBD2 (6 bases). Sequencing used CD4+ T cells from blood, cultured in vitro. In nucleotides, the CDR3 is TGTGCCAGCAGCGCGGGACTGAATACCTACAATGAGCAGTTCTTC. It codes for CASSAGLNTYNEQFF.